The next 12 T cell receptor beta chains were all read from a single sample in a study of blood T cells in healthy people across ages. It was with a sample-barcoded 5' primer and a J-beta primer mix that a second PCR of roughly 7 to 12 cycles was run. TCRdb used MiXCR to reprocess the 5' RACE reads, holding one entry per CDR3 protein. The sample contains over 1,300,000 distinct CDR3 sequences, 59% of which appear only once. The sample was blood. Receptor source: a man between 18 and 29 years old in good health.

This clonotype turned up a few times. This chain uses TRBV4-3 with TRBJ1-5; D remains ambiguous. The CDR3 covers 16 residues. Germline CDR1 reads LGHNA; CDR2 reads YSLEER. V shed 0 bases and J shed 4 bases, with 13 bases lying between them. The CDR3 DNA follows: TGCGCCAGCAGCCAAGAGTTTGGACGGTCAAATCAGCCCCAGCATTTT. Its translation is CASSQEFGRSNQPQHF.

The chain employs TRBV15 and TRBJ1-1; maybe TRBD1 (6 bases). V was pared by 0 bases and J by 1 base, with 9 bases between. The CDR3 consists of 15 residues. Germline V CDR1 and CDR2: LNHNV, YYDKDF (reference sequence). The CDR3, as DNA: TGTGCCACCAGCAGAGATGCGGACAGGAACACTGAAGCTTTCTTT. Protein sequence: CATSRDADRNTEAFF.

The chain links TRBV29-1 to TRBJ2-2; possibly TRBD1 for D (6 bases). The CDR3 is 14 amino acids. V shed 4 bases and J shed 1 base, with 10 bases lying between them. The germline V gene encodes CDR1 SQVTM and CDR2 ANQGSEA. The CDR3 DNA sequence: TGCAGCGTTGCGGAGACAGGGAACACCGGGGAGCTGTTTTTT. Translated, it gives CSVAETGNTGELFF.

This rearrangement joins TRBV7-4 to TRBJ1-4; 10 bases align to TRBD1. The CDR3 is 19 residues long. CDR1 and CDR2 from the germline V gene are SGHVT and SQSDAQ. The ends lost 0 bases at V and 5 bases at J; junction bases unmatched: 12. CDR3 sequence: CASSLALGQGDVFNEKLFF. Written as DNA, the CDR3 is TGTGCCAGCAGCTTAGCGCTTGGACAGGGGGACGTGTTCAATGAAAAACTGTTTTTT.

In its sample, this clonotype was seen a few times. The chain combines TRBV29-1 with TRBJ2-1; D may be TRBD2 (5 bases). The CDR3 length is 15 residues. Germline-derived CDR1 and CDR2 are SQVTM and ANQGSEA. Trimming left V 6 bases short and J 5 bases short, with 20 bases between. CDR3 DNA: TGCAGCGTAATCTTTGAGGGCGCCCGCAACAATGAGCAGTTCTTC. Its protein product is CSVIFEGARNNEQFF.

The chain carries TRBV20-1 and TRBJ1-1; TRBD1 matches at 7 bases. The CDR3 contains 11 residues. Germline CDR1 is DFQATT and CDR2 is SNEGSKA (reference sequence). The ends lost 5 bases at V and 7 bases at J; junction bases unmatched: 4. The CDR3 nucleotides are TGCAGTGCTGGGGGGGACAGTGAAGCTTTCTTT. It specifies CSAGGDSEAFF.

The rearrangement uses TRBV4-3 and TRBJ1-2, with D hard to call. V lost 4 bases and J 4 bases, leaving 19 bases between the germline ends. Germline V gene lookup returns CDR1 LGHNA and CDR2 YSLEER. The CDR3 runs to 16 residues. DNA for the CDR3: TGCGCCAGCAGCCCGGAACCGGGCCTAACGGGCTATGGCTACACCTTC. It codes for CASSPEPGLTGYGYTF.

This chain connects TRBV10-3 to TRBJ2-7; tentatively, D is TRBD2 (6 bases). From germline, CDR1 is ENHRY and CDR2 SYGVKD. V was clipped by 8 bases and J by 0 bases, with 14 bases between them. The CDR3 sequence is 14 residues long. CDR3 protein: CAIAAGSSSYEQYF. CDR3 coding DNA: TGTGCCATCGCCGCGGGATCTAGCTCCTACGAGCAGTACTTC.

This sequence joins TRBV10-3 and TRBJ2-1; the match to TRBD2 covers 8 bases. Germline trimming cut 10 bases from V and 2 bases from J; bases unmatched to any gene: 7. Germline CDR1 ENHRY, CDR2 SYGVKD. The CDR3 spans 14 residues. In DNA form, the CDR3 reads TGTGCCACCAGAGGCGGGGGGCCCTACAATGAGCAGTTCTTC. Amino acid sequence: CATRGGGPYNEQFF.

The chain employs TRBV9 and TRBJ2-4; 9 bases are a match to TRBD2. The J call is uncertain, as TRBJ2-7 better fits the DNA end. This CDR3 is built from 15 residues. Germline lookup yields CDR1 SGDLS and CDR2 YYNGEE. CDR3 in DNA: TGTGCCAGCAGCCCCCGGACTAGCGCGGTGTACGAGCAGTACTTC. This codes for CASSPRTSAVYEQYF.

The gene calls are TRBV11-2 and TRBJ1-4; TRBD1 might be the D (5 bases). The CDR3 extends over 14 amino acids. V was shortened by 3 bases and J by 8 bases, with 13 bases between the two germline ends. Germline V gene sequence: CDR1 SGHAT, CDR2 FQNNGV. The CDR3 DNA follows: TGTGCCAGCAGCTTTCAGGGAGTGTACGAAAAACTGTTTTTT. Encoded protein: CASSFQGVYEKLFF.

The table lists this clonotype with a few counts. The CDR3 reads CASRPEGGRGYGYTF. The CDR3 region has the DNA TGTGCCAGCAGGCCCGAGGGCGGCAGGGGGTATGGCTACACCTTC. The genes are TRBV7-2 and TRBJ1-2; TRBD1 matches at 7 bases. Looked up from germline, CDR1 is SGHTA and CDR2 is FQGNSA. CDR3 size: 15 residues. The ends lost 6 bases at V and 5 bases at J; junction bases unmatched: 12. Filled out from reference TRBV7-2 and TRBJ1-2, the complete variable domain reads GAGVSQSPSNKVTEKGKDVELRCDPISGHTALYWYRQSLGQGLEFLIYFQGNSAPDKSGLPSDRFSAERTGGSVSTLTIQRTQQEDSAVYLCASRPEGGRGYGYTFGSGTRLTVV.